These T cell receptor beta chains were read from a single sample in a study of T-cell reconstitution after alpha-beta-depleted transplantation in children. TCRdb passed the PCR reads through MiXCR, listing each CDR3 protein once. The sample holds some 500,000 distinct CDR3 sequences, 30% to 35% seen once. This sample comprised PBMCs from the stem cell graft donor, obtained from the stem cell graft. These receptors originate from a human donor who donated a stem cell graft to a child with aplastic anemia. Each CDR3 is given with its conserved first and last residue. D genes are given only for firm matches. Size is omitted from some rows. Given values are once, few, many or a class for expanded clones.

CASSDSTGGADTQYF	TGTGCCAGCAGTGACTCAACAGGGGGCGCAGATACGCAGTATTTT	TRBJ2-3	few	TRBD1	TRBV6-4
CASSERLNYEQYF	TGTGCCAGCAGTGAACGGCTCAACTACGAGCAGTACTTC	TRBJ2-7	.	.	TRBV6-1
CASSRTGRVLGYTF	TGTGCCAGCAGTCGGACAGGGAGGGTTCTTGGCTACACCTTC	TRBJ1-2	.	TRBD1	TRBV6-1
CSVGGIPAEAFF	TGCAGCGTTGGAGGCATCCCTGCTGAAGCTTTCTTT	TRBJ1-1	few	.	TRBV29-1
CASRQGYDEQYF	TGTGCCAGCAGACAGGGTTACGACGAGCAGTACTTC	TRBJ2-7	few	.	TRBV7-9
CASSHGRTSYNEQFF	TGTGCCAGCAGCCACGGGAGAACGTCCTACAATGAGCAGTTCTTC	TRBJ2-1	.	.	TRBV7-3
CARGSRAVSNQPQHF	TGTGCCAGGGGGAGCAGGGCAGTGAGCAATCAGCCCCAGCATTTT	TRBJ1-5	few	.	TRBV25-1
CASRRDSGEAFF	TGTGCCAGCAGAAGGGATTCAGGTGAAGCTTTCTTT	TRBJ1-1	.	.	TRBV6-5
CASSYFLAAQETQYF	TGTGCCAGCAGTTACTTCCTAGCGGCGCAAGAGACCCAGTACTTC	TRBJ2-5	few	TRBD2	TRBV6-5
CASSPTGRGRTEAFF	TGTGCCAGCAGTCCTACAGGGAGGGGCCGCACTGAAGCTTTCTTT	TRBJ1-1	.	.	TRBV12-3/TRBV12-4
CASSPGQGRNEQYF	TGTGCCAGCAGCCCGGGACAGGGGAGAAACGAGCAGTACTTC	TRBJ2-7	.	TRBD1	TRBV28
CSVVMNTEAFF	TGCAGCGTTGTAATGAACACTGAAGCTTTCTTT	TRBJ1-1	few	.	TRBV29-1